This entry is about one T cell receptor (beta chain). Which antigen it targets is not known. Base qualities are not recorded, but no much larger clone differs from it by a single base. This specimen belongs to a study of cytomegalovirus exposure and HLA in healthy donors (TCRdb year 2017). About the investigation overall: An earlier analysis of approximately 590 of the donors reported about 250 Gb of sequence data and roughly 110 million unique TCR beta sequences from about 179 million T cells. A separate validation cohort of roughly 130 different subjects was used in addition to the roughly 620-subject first cohort. Because of strong linkage in the cohort, roughly five DR-DQ haplotypes were treated as single units for association and clustering. On average, around 240,000 unique TCR beta nucleotide sequences were sequenced per donor among some 430 genotyped donors of the cohort, with 15% to 20% of those sequences being non-productive. The number of donors typed differed by locus, with about 629-630 for A, B, C, DRB1 and DQB1, roughly 520 for DQA1, nearly 610 for DPA1, and some 440 for DPB1. Among the roughly 400 genotyped donors, more than 70% belonged to the genetic ancestry cluster associated with self-reported Caucasian donors. Roughly 300 gigabases of sequencing data and roughly 80 million unique TCR sequences made up an early release that covered fewer than 650 HLA-typed donors. Every repertoire in the discovery cohort had been generated on one and the same sequencing platform. A later analysis re-examined previously published TCR beta repertoires from over 500 donors and added high-resolution HLA genotyping to investigate patterns of TCR occurrence. The study aimed to test whether signatures of past pathogen exposure could be identified by cataloging public T cell receptors. HLA typing covered class I and class II loci at four-digit resolution. Using immunosequencing, the study profiled T cell repertoires from about 610 subjects and related those repertoires to cytomegalovirus serostatus. A later genetic analysis took genome-wide SNP genotypes for about three fifths of the 666 donors and used that subset as a discovery cohort. Rather than drawing on any new phenotypic data, the later analysis identified candidate immune exposures from TCR beta sequences and the way those sequences occurred across donors. In an earlier analysis of 587 of the donors, high-throughput TCR beta sequencing was used to judge whether each TCR beta V gene segment behaved as functional or pseudogenic. Alongside the repertoire data, information on donor age, sex, ethnicity and CMV serostatus was compiled. To predict cytomegalovirus infection status, the study brought together high-throughput TCR immunosequencing, statistical association of individual TCRs with disease status, and machine learning. On the study overall, not on this receptor specifically: Because HLA typing was unavailable for some donors at each locus, only the typed subset was used in association tests. In a later analysis, most CMV-associated TCR beta chains were found to appear HLA-restricted, with HLA associations seemingly driven largely by CMV exposure. According to a later analysis, parvovirus B19, influenza, CMV and Epstein-Barr virus appeared linked to several top co-occurrence clusters. The authors suggested that the approach could potentially be generalized to other disease states and immunological phenotypes. In a later genetic analysis, fewer N-insertions in productive TCRs were reported among donors in an Asian-associated ancestry cluster than the roughly 700-donor mean. A few of the identified cytomegalovirus-associated TCR beta chains were confirmed in vitro to be specific for cytomegalovirus antigens. Most TCR sequences were seen in very few donors, while some public TCRs were found in many individuals. In a later analysis, 16,951 TCR beta sequences were associated with specific HLA alleles at a false discovery rate of 0.05. A further reported finding was that TCR beta sequences accurately predicted the HLA-A and HLA-B alleles for most subjects in the first cohort. When HLA alleles, especially DR and DQ, strongly co-occurred, attributing TCR associations to individual alleles was difficult. In an earlier analysis of around 600 of the donors, most TCR beta V segments were observed in productive rearrangements about 90% or about 30% of the time, broadly matching IMGT annotations. Roughly uniform sequencing depth across donors was assumed in presence/absence analyses, although this assumption may not hold. Correlated functional status among segregating V segments might reflect linkage disequilibrium, but an unknown experimental factor could not be ruled out. CMV serostatus was the only immune exposure information available for the cohort. This cohort had only TCR beta chains sequenced, and the lack of alpha or paired-chain data limited which features could be detected. A later analysis found that HLA-associated TCR beta chains were more clonally expanded and had lower generation probabilities than equally common non-associated chains. Because counts were too low, 15 to 20 rarely observed V segments, including chromosome 9 orphons, were excluded from the earlier analysis of around 640 of the donors. The classifier was reported to diagnose cytomegalovirus status with high specificity and sensitivity in both the original and validation cohorts. A later analysis found that TCR association rates varied across HLA loci, with DRB1 alleles showing the most associated TCRs and HLA-C alleles the fewest. In a later genetic analysis, a missense DCLRE1C variant was associated with V-gene and J-gene trimming of TCR beta chains, and the association was replicated in an independent cohort. A group of highly shared sequence variants was considered likely to be a technical artifact of the sequencing pipeline. The study gave a list of about 170 TCR beta chains associated with cytomegalovirus.

Library construction relied on the immunoSEQ multiplex PCR assay. For the multiplex PCR, a mixture combining 60 forward primers for TCR Vbeta segments and 13 reverse primers for TCR Jbeta segments was used. The CDR3 region of rearranged TCR beta genes was amplified from genomic DNA with a multiplex PCR assay. The amplified TCR beta libraries were sequenced on the Illumina HiSeq System as 87-base-pair reads. The paper's processing steps were these. A later analysis counted 65 million to 90 million unique TCR beta chains across the 600 to 850 repertoires, and around 12 million of these chains were shared by at least two donors. A nearest-neighbor algorithm error-corrected the raw reads and collapsed the reads into unique sequences, merging closely related sequences to remove PCR and sequencing errors. Alignment of CDR3 sequences to IMGT reference sequences was used to assign V, D and J gene segments. For a sequence to be retained, at least a six-nucleotide match to both a V gene segment and a J gene segment was required. A rearrangement was called productive if the CDR3 had no stop codons and remained in frame with V and J, and every other rearrangement was called non-productive. Following IMGT convention, CDR3 was defined as the stretch from the second conserved V-encoded cysteine up to the conserved J-encoded phenylalanine. Sequences without an unambiguous match to a single V gene segment were excluded from the earlier analysis of about 600 of the donors. An earlier analysis of 587 of the donors called V segments functional above 56.7% productive rearrangements and segregating when the between-donor standard deviation exceeded 5%. A statistical classification framework was developed to diagnose cytomegalovirus status using the catalog of TCR beta chain sequences. In a later analysis, V and J genes were assigned by comparing TCR nucleotide sequences against IMGT/GENE-DB human TR gene sequences. A later analysis assigned CDR3 sequences and most-parsimonious VDJ recombination scenarios with the TCRdist pipeline. In a later analysis, each TCR beta chain was defined by its CDR3 amino acid sequence together with its V-gene family, and reads lacking a unique V-gene family were excluded. In a later analysis, several hundred highly shared, low-generation-probability nucleotide sequences were removed to address suspected cross-contamination and a sequencing artifact. For each public chain, a later analysis derived a clonal expansion index from normalized ranks of inferred template counts within each repertoire. A later analysis computed generation probabilities with a VDJ recombination model fitted to out-of-frame rearrangements, and checked the results against IGoR. In a later analysis, TCR-TCR, TCR-HLA and TCR-CMV co-occurrence was scored with hypergeometric tests, and a repertoire-size bias correction was applied to TCR pairs. In a later analysis, false discovery rates were estimated by permuting HLA or CMV assignments 20 times. In a later analysis, co-occurring TCRs were grouped with DBSCAN, and TCRdist sequence similarity was added when clustering was performed within HLA-allele-positive subsets. For co-occurrence clustering, repertoires with fewer than 30,000 or more than 120,000 public chains were excluded, along with roughly 5 repertoires with anomalous nucleotide sharing. Sourced from immuneACCESS, this table was stored by TCRdb with only in-frame sequences that have V and J called. A share of the clones is absent; for the studies checked, an unresolved V gene accounts for under half, and the remainder has no known explanation. The V and J calls and clone size come from that table; D and trimming were worked out from the DNA. The sample data list around 130,000 clones, and about 85% of these were observed just once. 1.7% of the sample is held by the ten biggest clonotypes.

In total, roughly 710 healthy bone marrow donors made up the cohort. At the time of sampling, every cohort member was nominally healthy, though immune exposures that went unrecorded were likely present. The donor was CMV seronegative and was included in the group of hundreds of seronegative cohort members. Each donor provided a peripheral blood sample, and peripheral blood mononuclear cells were used for TCR beta sequencing. The Qiagen DNeasy Blood Extraction Kit was used to extract genomic DNA from the blood cell samples. The receptor comes from a boy between 10 and 17 years old in good health and CMV-seronegative. Specimen: PBMCs.

The sequenced DNA: TGCGCCAGCAGCCCGCAAGGACAGGGTTACGAGCAGTACTTC. It is translated as CASSPQGQGYEQYF. The chain was built from TRBV4-3 and TRBJ2-7; the junction holds 8 bases that match TRBD1. CDR1 LGHNA and CDR2 YSLEER are derived from the germline V gene. After removal of 4 bases from V and 4 bases from J, the junction retains 6 bases not matched to a gene. Reading from cysteine to phenylalanine, the CDR3 counts 14 amino acids. Only the CDR3 DNA stays, 42 bases, in frame from base 1.